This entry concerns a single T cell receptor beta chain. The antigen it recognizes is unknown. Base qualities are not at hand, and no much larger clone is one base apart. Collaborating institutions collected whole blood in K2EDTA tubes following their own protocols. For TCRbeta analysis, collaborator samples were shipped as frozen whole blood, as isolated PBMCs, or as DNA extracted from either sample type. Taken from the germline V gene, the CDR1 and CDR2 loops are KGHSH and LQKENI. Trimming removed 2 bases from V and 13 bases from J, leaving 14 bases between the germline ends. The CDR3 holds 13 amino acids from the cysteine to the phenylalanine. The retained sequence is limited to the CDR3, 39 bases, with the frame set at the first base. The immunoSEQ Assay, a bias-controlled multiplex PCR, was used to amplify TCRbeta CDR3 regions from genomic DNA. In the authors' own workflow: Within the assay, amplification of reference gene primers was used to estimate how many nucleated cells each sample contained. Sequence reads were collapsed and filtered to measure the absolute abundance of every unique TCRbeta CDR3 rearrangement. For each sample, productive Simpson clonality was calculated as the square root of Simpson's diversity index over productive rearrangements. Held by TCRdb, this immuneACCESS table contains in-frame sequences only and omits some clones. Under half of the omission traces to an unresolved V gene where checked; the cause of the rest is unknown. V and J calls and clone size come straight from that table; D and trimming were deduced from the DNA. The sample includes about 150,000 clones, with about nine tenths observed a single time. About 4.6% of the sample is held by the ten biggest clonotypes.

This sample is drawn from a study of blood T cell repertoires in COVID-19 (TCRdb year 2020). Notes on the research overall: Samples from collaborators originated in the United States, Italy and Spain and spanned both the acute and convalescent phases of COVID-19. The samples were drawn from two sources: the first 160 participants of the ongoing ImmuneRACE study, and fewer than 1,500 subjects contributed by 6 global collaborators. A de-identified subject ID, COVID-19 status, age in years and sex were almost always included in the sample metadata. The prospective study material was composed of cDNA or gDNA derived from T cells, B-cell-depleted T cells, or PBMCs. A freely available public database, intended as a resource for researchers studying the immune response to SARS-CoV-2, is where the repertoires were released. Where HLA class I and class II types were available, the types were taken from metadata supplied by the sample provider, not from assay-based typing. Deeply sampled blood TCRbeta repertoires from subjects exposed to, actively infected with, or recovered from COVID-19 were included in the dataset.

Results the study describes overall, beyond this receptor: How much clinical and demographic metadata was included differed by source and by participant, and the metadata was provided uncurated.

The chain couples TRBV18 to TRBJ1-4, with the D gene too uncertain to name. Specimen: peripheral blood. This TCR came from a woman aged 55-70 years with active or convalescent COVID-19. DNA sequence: TGTGCCAGCTCACCAATAAGGGAGGTGGCACTGTTTTTT. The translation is CASSPIREVALFF. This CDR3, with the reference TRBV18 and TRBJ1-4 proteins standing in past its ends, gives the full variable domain NAGVMQNPRHLVRRRGQEARLRCSPMKGHSHVYWYRQLPEEGLKFMVYLQKENIIDESGMPKERFSAEFPKEGPSILRIQQVVRGDSAAYFCASSPIREVALFFGSGTQLSVL.